The entry that follows covers one TCR beta chain sequence. No antigen is known for it. Sequencing used immunoSEQ multiplex PCR; TCRdb keeps in-frame clones, though not all of them. This table has around 20,000 clones, around 77% appearing once. The sample belongs to a study of CD4 T cells in relation to SARS-CoV-2 and coronaviruses. In the study overall: The restricting HLA molecule for shared crossreactive spike epitopes was mapped.

Unexposed donor CD4+ T cells date from about 2010-2019, before the COVID-19 pandemic. Isolation of CD4+ T cells took place after less than 13 days in culture. Unexposed-donor CD4+ T cells were probed with SARS-CoV-2 S/N and four cold-coronavirus spikes, cells permitting. Approximately 2 million PBMCs per well were cultured with 7.5 to 10 IU/ml IL-2. Germline V gene data show CDR1 as MNHEY and CDR2 as SMNVEV (reference sequence). The germline V and J ends were trimmed by 6 bases and 2 bases, with 20 bases remaining between them. This CDR3 spans 17 amino acids. The chain links TRBV27 to TRBJ1-5, with D tentatively TRBD1 (6 bases). The TCR sequence derives from a human donor in good health. Sequencing was carried out using CD4+ T cells from PBMCs, cultured in vitro. The CDR3 protein is CASSPDRGPLGNQPQHF. As DNA, the CDR3 is TGTGCCAGCAGCCCCGACCGGGGGCCCTTGGGCAATCAGCCCCAGCATTTT.